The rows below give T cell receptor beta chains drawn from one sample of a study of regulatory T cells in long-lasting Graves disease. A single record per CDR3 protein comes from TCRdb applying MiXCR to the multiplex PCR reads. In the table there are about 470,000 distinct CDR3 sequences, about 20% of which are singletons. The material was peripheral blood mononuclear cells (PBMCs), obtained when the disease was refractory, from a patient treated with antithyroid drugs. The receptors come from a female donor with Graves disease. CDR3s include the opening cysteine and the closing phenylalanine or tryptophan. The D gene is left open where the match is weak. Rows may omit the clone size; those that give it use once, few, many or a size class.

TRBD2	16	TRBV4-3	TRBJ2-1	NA	CASSQRSAGGYNEQFF	TGCGCCAGCAGCCAAAGATCAGCGGGAGGGTACAATGAGCAGTTCTTC
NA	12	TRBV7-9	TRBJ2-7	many	CASSSTGYEQYF	TGTGCCAGCAGCTCAACGGGCTACGAGCAGTACTTC
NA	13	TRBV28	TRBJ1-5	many	CASSSGFEQPQHF	TGTGCCAGCAGTTCCGGGTTCGAACAGCCCCAGCATTTT
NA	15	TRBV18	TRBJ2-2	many	CASSPADSSSGELFF	TGTGCCAGCTCACCAGCCGACAGCTCGTCCGGGGAGCTGTTTTTT
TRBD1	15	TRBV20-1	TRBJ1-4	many	CSARRRDSPNEKLFF	TGCAGTGCTAGACGCCGGGACAGCCCAAATGAAAAACTGTTTTTT
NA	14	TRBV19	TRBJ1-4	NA	CASSPGVRGEKLFF	TGTGCCAGTAGCCCGGGGGTCAGAGGCGAAAAACTGTTTTTT
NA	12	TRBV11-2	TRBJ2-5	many	CASSLEIETQYF	TGTGCCAGCAGCTTAGAGATAGAGACCCAGTACTTC
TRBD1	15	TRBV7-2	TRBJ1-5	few	CASSPTGTGGLPQHF	TGTGCCAGCAGCCCAACCGGGACAGGGGGATTGCCCCAGCATTTT
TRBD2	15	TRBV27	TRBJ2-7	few	CASSSTLAGVGEQYF	TGTGCCAGCAGTTCGACACTAGCGGGAGTGGGCGAGCAGTACTTC
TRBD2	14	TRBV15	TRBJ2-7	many	CATSRNVGGGEQYF	TGTGCCACCAGCAGGAATGTGGGGGGGGGCGAGCAGTACTTC
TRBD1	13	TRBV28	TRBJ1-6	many	CASSVRGVSPLHF	TGTGCCAGCAGCGTCAGGGGGGTCTCACCCCTCCACTTT
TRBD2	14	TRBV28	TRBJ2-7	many	CASNGLAFTYEQYF	TGTGCCAGCAATGGACTAGCGTTCACCTACGAGCAGTACTTC
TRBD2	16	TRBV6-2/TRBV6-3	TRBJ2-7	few	CASSGGLPGLAGEQYF	TGTGCCAGCAGTGGGGGATTACCGGGACTAGCGGGCGAGCAGTACTTC
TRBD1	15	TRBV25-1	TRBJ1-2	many	CASSEYYRTGGGYTF	TGTGCCAGCAGTGAATATTATCGGACAGGGGGTGGCTACACCTTC
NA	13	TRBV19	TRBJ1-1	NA	CASSIDPSGEAFF	TGTGCCAGTAGTATTGATCCATCTGGTGAAGCTTTCTTT
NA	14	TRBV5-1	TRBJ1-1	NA	CASSPYREGTEAFF	TGCGCCAGCAGCCCCTACAGGGAGGGCACTGAAGCTTTCTTT
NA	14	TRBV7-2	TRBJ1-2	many	CASSLGAGVRGYTF	TGTGCCAGCAGCTTGGGGGCAGGGGTTCGTGGCTACACCTTC
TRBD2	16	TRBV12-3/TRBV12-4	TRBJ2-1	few	CASRNRGLASYNEQFF	TGTGCCAGCAGGAACCGCGGACTAGCGTCCTACAATGAGCAGTTCTTC
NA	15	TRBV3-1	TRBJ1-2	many	CASSQDNRRGYGYTF	TGTGCCAGCAGCCAAGACAACCGGAGAGGCTATGGCTACACCTTC
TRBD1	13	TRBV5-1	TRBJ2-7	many	CASSTLTGYEQYF	TGCGCCAGCAGCACTCTGACAGGGTACGAGCAGTACTTC
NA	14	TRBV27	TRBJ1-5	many	CASGLIEGNQPQHF	TGTGCCAGCGGCTTGATTGAGGGCAATCAGCCCCAGCATTTT
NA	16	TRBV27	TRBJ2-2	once	CASSLWGPAPTGELFF	TGTGCCAGCAGTTTATGGGGACCAGCGCCCACCGGGGAGCTGTTTTTT
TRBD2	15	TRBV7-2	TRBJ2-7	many	CASSLSTSGNYEQYF	TGTGCCAGCAGCTTAAGTACCAGCGGGAACTACGAGCAGTACTTC
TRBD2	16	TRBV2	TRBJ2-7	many	CASVEPGTSGNYEQYF	TGTGCCAGCGTTGAACCCGGGACTAGCGGGAATTACGAGCAGTACTTC
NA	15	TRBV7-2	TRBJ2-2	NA	CTSSLGSGLASELFF	TGTACCAGCAGCTTAGGGAGCGGTCTAGCGTCGGAGCTGTTTTTT
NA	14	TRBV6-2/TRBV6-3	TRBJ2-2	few	CASSSSRRSRELFF	TGTGCCAGCAGTTCCTCCCGGAGGAGTCGGGAGCTGTTTTTT